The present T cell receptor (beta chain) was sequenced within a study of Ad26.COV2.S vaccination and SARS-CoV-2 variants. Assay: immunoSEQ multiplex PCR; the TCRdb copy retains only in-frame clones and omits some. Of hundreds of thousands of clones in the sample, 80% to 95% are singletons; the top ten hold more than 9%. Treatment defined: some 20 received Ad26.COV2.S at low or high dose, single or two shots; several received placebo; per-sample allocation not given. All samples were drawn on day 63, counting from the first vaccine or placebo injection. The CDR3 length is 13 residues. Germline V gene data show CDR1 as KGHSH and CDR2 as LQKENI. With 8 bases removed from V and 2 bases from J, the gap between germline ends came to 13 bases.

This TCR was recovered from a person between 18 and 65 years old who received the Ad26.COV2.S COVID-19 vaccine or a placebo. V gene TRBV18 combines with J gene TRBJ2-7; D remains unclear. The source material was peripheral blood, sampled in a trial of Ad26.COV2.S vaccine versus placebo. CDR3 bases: TGTGCCAGCACCCCAACGTTGACCTACGAGCAGTACTTC. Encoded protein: CASTPTLTYEQYF. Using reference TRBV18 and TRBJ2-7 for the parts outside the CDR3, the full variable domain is NAGVMQNPRHLVRRRGQEARLRCSPMKGHSHVYWYRQLPEEGLKFMVYLQKENIIDESGMPKERFSAEFPKEGPSILRIQQVVRGDSAAYFCASTPTLTYEQYFGPGTRLTVT.